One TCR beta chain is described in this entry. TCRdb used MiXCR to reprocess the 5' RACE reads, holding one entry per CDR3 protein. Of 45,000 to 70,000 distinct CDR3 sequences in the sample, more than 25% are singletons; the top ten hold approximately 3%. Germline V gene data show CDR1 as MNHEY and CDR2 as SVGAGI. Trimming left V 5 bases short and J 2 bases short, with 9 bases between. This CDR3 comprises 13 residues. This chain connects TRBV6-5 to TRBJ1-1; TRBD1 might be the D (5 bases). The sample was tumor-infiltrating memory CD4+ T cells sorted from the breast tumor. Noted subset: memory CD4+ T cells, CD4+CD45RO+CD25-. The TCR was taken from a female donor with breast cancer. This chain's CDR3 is CASSRQINTEAFF. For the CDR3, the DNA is TGTGCCAGCAGTAGACAGATTAACACTGAAGCTTTCTTT.